The clone carrying this TCR beta chain was counted a single time. What it binds is not known. The conserved final phenylalanine or tryptophan is absent from the CDR3, which likely points to a read error. Total RNA amounting to 500 ng was the source from which TCR beta cDNA was made with a constant-region primer. Generation of the TCR beta libraries relied on three nested multiplex PCR rounds using slightly modified ARM-PCR. TRBV1-TRBV30 forward primers paired with a C-beta reverse primer drove the first two PCR rounds, roughly 10 cycles each. TCRdb fed the multiplex PCR reads into MiXCR, producing one record per CDR3 protein. The data contain tens of thousands of distinct CDR3 sequences, roughly 71% of them singletons. Looked up from germline, CDR1 is DFQATT and CDR2 is SNEGSKA (reference sequence). The CDR3 is made up of 13 amino acids. The data derive from a study of tumor-infiltrating lymphocytes in primary liver carcinoma. Study as a whole: Tissue type made little difference to sample yields of roughly 3.5 to 8 million productive TCRbeta reads.

Co-extraction yielded RNA and DNA from around 20-30 mg of unsorted bulk tissue. Surgery removed the patients' primary liver carcinoma. Whole-study findings and limits: Tumors and blood were compared for top-250-clone fraction, and tumors had the significantly higher value (p = 0.039).

This receptor was obtained from a man aged 40-50 years with primary liver carcinoma and hepatitis B virus infection. Input material: tumor-adjacent normal liver tissue. This chain connects TRBV20-1 to TRBJ2-3; TRBD2 aligns across 7 bases. This CDR3 is CSADGGSTDTQYV. Written as DNA, the CDR3 is TGCAGTGCTGATGGCGGGAGCACAGATACACAGTATGTT.